The sequence of this T cell receptor beta chain was determined in a study of blood T cell repertoires in COVID-19. Study-level background: COVID-19 samples collected from the United States, Italy and Spain covered acute and convalescent phases. From T cells, B-cell-depleted T cells, or PBMCs came the material, which was cDNA or gDNA.

Recruited during active infection, patients (from Seattle) were subsequently followed longitudinally. The junction had 8 bases not matched to a gene; V was cut back by 4 bases and J by 2 bases. The CDR3 runs to 16 residues. In germline, CDR1 is LGHNA, CDR2 YNFKEQ. As originally analysed: Quantification of nucleated cells was approximated via reference gene primer amplification. Measured with immunoSEQ multiplex PCR; TCRdb has only the in-frame clones, and not every one. The V and J calls and clone size are taken from that table; D and trimming were inferred from the DNA. The sample holds 230,000 or so clones; nearly 90% are singletons and the top ten take 2.1%.

This chain links TRBV4-2 with TRBJ1-2, with TRBD1 matching over 9 bases. The receptor's source is a woman aged 55-69 years with COVID-19, enrolled during active disease. Sample: peripheral blood. This chain's CDR3 is CASSRGGTGTNYGYTF. The CDR3 coding sequence is TGTGCCAGCAGCCGCGGGGGGACAGGGACCAACTATGGCTACACCTTC.